The present entry profiles one T cell receptor (beta chain) with its context. What it binds is unknown. The entry originates in a study of CD8 T cells in Susac syndrome. Broader study findings: Acknowledgment was made by the study that its TCR sequencing and HLA analysis involved a relatively small number of individuals.

The study sequenced TCR beta in blood CD8+ and CD4+ T cells. TEMRA cells underwent FACS enrichment and CD8+ and CD4+ T cells underwent negative isolation. An input of roughly 0.5 to 1 ug of RNA was subjected to reverse transcription using random hexamers. TCR beta CDR3 was amplified by immunoSEQ multiplex PCR. This amplification extended across 54 Vbeta and 13 Jbeta segments. Using its own MiXCR run on the immunoSEQ multiplex PCR reads, TCRdb lists one record per CDR3 protein. In the table there are roughly 120,000 distinct CDR3 sequences, roughly 94% of which are singletons. The CDR3 runs 12 residues. Germline V CDR1 and CDR2: SGDLS, YYNGEE. V lost 3 bases, J lost 8 bases, and 2 bases stayed unmatched.

Sequenced input: CD4+ T cells from PBMCs. V and J are TRBV9 and TRBJ1-2; 9 positions agree with TRBD1. The clonotype originates from a human donor with multiple sclerosis. This CDR3 is CASSDRGLGYTF. DNA for the CDR3: TGTGCCAGCAGCGACAGGGGGCTGGGCTACACCTTC.